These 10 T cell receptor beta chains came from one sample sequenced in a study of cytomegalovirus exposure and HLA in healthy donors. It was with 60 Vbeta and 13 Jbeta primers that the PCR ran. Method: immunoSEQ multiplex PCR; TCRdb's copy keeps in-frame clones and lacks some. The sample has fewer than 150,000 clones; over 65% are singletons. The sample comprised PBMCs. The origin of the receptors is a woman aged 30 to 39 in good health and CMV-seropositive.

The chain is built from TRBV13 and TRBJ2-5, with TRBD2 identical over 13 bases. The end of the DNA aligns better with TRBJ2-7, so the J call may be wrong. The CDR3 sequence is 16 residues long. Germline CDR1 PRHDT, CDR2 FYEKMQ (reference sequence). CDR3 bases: TGTGCCAGCAGCGCTCAGTTGGGACTAGCGGGGTACGAGCAGTACTTC. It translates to CASSAQLGLAGYEQYF.

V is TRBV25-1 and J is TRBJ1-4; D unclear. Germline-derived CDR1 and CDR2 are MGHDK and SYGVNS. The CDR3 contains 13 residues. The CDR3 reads CASGFSLNEKLFF. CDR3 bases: TGTGCTTCGGGTTTTTCCCTTAATGAAAAACTGTTTTTT.

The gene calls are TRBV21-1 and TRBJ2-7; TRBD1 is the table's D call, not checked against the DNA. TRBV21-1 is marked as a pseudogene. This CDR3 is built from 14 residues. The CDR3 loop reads CASSFAGRPYEQYF. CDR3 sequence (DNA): TGTGCCAGCAGCTTCGCAGGCCGACCCTACGAGCAGTACTTC.

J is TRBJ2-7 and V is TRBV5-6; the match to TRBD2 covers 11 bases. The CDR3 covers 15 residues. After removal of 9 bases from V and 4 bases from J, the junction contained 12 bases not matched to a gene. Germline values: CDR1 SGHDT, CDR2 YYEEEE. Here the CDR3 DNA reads TGTGCCACCTTTTCCACTAGCGGGAGTCTATACGAGCAGTACTTC. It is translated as CATFSTSGSLYEQYF.

The chain's CDR3 is CASSPLAGVGEQYF. CDR3 DNA: TGTGCCAGCAGCCCCCTAGCGGGAGTGGGCGAGCAGTACTTC. The gene calls are TRBV5-6 and TRBJ2-7; 10 nucleotides match TRBD2. This CDR3 is 14 amino acids long. V was clipped by 4 bases and J by 6 bases; unmatched bases: 7. Germline V gene lookup returns CDR1 SGHDT and CDR2 YYEEEE.

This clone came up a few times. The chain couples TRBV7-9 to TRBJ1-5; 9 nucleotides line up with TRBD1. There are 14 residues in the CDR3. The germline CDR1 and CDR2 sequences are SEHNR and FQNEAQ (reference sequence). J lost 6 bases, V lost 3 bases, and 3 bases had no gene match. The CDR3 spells CASSFPDRGQPQHF. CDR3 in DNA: TGTGCCAGCAGCTTTCCGGACAGGGGTCAGCCCCAGCATTTT. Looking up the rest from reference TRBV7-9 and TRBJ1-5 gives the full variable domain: DTGVSQNPRHKITKRGQNVTFRCDPISEHNRLYWYRQTLGQGPEFLTYFQNEAQLEKSRLLSDRFSAERPKGSFSTLEIQRTEQGDSAMYLCASSFPDRGQPQHFGDGTRLSIL.

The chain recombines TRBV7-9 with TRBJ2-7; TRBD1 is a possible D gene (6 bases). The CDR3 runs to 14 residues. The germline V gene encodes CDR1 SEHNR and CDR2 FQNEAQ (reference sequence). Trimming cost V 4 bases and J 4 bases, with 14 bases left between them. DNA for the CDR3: TGTGCCAGCAGCTCCAGGGGTGTGGGGTACGAGCAGTACTTC. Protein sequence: CASSSRGVGYEQYF.

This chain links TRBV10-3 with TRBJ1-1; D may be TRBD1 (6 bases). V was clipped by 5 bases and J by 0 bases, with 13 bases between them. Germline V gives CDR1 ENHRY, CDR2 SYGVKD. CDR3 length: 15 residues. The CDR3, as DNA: TGTGCCATCAGTCCGGGGGGGGCGCTGAACACTGAAGCTTTCTTT. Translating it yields CAISPGGALNTEAFF.

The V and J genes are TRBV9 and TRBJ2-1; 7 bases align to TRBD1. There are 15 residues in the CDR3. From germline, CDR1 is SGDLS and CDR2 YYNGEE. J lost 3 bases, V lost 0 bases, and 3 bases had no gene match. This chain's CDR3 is CASSVVGGGYNEQFF. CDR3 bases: TGTGCCAGCAGCGTAGTAGGGGGCGGCTACAATGAGCAGTTCTTC.

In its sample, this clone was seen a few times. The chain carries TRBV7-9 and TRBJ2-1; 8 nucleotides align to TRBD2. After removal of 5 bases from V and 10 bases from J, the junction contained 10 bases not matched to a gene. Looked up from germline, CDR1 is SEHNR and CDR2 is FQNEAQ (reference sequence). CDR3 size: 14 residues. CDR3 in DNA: TGTGCCAGCAGCCCCTCCGGGAGGGCCGGGGAGCAGTTCTTC. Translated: CASSPSGRAGEQFF.